This T cell receptor beta chain was recovered during a study of cytomegalovirus exposure and HLA in healthy donors. This PCR relied on a set of 60 Vbeta primers and 13 Jbeta primers. Sequenced by immunoSEQ multiplex PCR; TCRdb stores in-frame clones only, minus some. The sample consists of some 150,000 clones, under 85% of them appearing once. The V gene's germline CDR1 is MGHDK and CDR2 SYGVNS. This CDR3 is built from 13 residues. V was clipped by 0 bases and J by 10 bases, with 9 bases between them. V is TRBV25-1 and J is TRBJ1-4; no clear D. This TCR was sampled from a woman aged 25-40 years in good health and CMV-seronegative. The material sequenced was PBMCs. CDR3: CASSEYDTSKLFF. In DNA, the CDR3 is TGTGCCAGCAGTGAATACGACACGTCAAAACTGTTTTTT.